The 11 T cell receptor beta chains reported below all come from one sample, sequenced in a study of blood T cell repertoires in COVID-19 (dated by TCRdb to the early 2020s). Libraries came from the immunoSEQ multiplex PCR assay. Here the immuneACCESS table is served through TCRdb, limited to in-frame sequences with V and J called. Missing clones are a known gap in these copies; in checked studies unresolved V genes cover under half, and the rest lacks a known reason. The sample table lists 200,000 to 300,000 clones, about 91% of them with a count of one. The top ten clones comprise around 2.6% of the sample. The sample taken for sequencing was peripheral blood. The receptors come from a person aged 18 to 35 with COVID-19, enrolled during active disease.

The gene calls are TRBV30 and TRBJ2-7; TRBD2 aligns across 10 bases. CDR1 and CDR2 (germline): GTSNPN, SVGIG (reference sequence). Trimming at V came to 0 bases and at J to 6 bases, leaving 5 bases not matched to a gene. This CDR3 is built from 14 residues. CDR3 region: CAWSVSSGGFEQYF. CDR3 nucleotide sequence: TGTGCCTGGAGTGTATCTAGCGGGGGTTTCGAGCAGTACTTC.

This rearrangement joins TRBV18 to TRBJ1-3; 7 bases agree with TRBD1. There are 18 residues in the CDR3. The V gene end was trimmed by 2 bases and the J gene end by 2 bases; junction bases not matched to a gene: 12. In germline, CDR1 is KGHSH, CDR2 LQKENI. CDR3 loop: CASSPFAPRDSAGNTIYF. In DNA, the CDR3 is TGTGCCAGCTCACCATTTGCCCCCCGGGACAGCGCTGGAAACACCATATATTTT.

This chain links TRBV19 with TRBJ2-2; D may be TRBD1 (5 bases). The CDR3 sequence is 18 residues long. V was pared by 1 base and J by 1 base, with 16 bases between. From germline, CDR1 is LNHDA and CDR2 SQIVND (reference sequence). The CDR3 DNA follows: TGTGCCAGTAGTATAGGGGGTTGGCAGGGCTTGAACACCGGGGAGCTGTTTTTT. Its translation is CASSIGGWQGLNTGELFF.

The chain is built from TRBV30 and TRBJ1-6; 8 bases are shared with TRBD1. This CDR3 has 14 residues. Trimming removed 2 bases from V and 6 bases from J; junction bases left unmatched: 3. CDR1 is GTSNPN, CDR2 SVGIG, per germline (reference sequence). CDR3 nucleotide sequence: TGTGCCTGGAGTTACAGGGGGGGTAATTCACCCCTCCACTTT. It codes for CAWSYRGGNSPLHF. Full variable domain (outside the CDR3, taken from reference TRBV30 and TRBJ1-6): SQTIHQWPATLVQPVGSPLSLECTVEGTSNPNLYWYRQAAGRGLQLLFYSVGIGQISSEVPQNLSASRPQDRQFILSSKKLLLSDSGFYLCAWSYRGGNSPLHFGNGTRLTVT.

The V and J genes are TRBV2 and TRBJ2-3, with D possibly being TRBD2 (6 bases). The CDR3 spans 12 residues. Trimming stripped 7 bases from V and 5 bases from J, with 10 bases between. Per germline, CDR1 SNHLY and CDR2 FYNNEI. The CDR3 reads CASISGGDTQYF. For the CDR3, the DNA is TGTGCCAGCATTAGCGGAGGAGATACGCAGTATTTT. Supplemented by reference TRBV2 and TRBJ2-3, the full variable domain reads EPEVTQTPSHQVTQMGQEVILRCVPISNHLYFYWYRQILGQKVEFLVSFYNNEISEKSEIFDDQFSVERPDGSNFTLKIRSTKLEDSAMYFCASISGGDTQYFGPGTRLTVL.

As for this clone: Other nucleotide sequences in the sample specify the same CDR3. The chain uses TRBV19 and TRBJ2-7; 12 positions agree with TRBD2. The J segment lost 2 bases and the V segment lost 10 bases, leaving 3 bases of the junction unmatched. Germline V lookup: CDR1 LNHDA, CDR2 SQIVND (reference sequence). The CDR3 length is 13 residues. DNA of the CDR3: TGTGCCACCCGGACTAGCGGGACCTACGAGCAGTACTTC. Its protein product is CATRTSGTYEQYF.

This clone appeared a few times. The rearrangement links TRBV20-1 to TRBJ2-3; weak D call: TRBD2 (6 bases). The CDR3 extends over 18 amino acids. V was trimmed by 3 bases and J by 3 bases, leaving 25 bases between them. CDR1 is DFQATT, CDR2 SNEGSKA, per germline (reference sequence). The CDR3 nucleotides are TGCAGTGCTAGTAATCTGGGCCTTAGCGGAACTTGGACAGATACGCAGTATTTT. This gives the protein CSASNLGLSGTWTDTQYF.

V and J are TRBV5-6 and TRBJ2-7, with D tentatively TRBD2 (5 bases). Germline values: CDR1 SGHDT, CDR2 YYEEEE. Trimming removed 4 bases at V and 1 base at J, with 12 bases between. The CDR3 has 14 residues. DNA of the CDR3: TGTGCCAGCAGCCCCGGACTGGGATCCTACGAGCAGTACTTC. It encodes CASSPGLGSYEQYF.

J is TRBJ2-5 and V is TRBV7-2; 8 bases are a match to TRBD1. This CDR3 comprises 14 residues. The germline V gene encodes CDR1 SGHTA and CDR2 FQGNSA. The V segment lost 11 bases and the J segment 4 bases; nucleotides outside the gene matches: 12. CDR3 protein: CAHSRTGIGETQYF. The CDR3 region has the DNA TGTGCCCATTCTAGGACAGGGATAGGAGAGACCCAGTACTTC. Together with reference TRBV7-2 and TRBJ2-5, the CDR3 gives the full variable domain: GAGVSQSPSNKVTEKGKDVELRCDPISGHTALYWYRQSLGQGLEFLIYFQGNSAPDKSGLPSDRFSAERTGGSVSTLTIQRTQQEDSAVYLCAHSRTGIGETQYFGPGTRLLVL.

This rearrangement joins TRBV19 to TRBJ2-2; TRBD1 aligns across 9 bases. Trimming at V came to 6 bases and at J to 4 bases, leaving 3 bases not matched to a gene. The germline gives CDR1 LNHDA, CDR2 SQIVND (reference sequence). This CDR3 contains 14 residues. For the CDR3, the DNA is TGTGCCAGTAGGGGGACAGGGTTCACCGGGGAGCTGTTTTTT. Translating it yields CASRGTGFTGELFF.

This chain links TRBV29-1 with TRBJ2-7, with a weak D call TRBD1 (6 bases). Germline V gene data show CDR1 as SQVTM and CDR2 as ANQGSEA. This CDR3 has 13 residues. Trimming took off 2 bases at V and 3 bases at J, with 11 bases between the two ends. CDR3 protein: CSVETDSRYEQYF. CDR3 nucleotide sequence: TGCAGCGTTGAAACGGACAGTCGCTACGAGCAGTACTTC.